The sequence of this TCR beta chain was determined in a study of OX40 agonist ivuxolimab in advanced cancers. Study details: Ivuxolimab is a fully human IgG2 antibody that activates OX40 (CD134). At under 85% male, the cohort had a mean age of 60 years, ranging from roughly 20 to 90. There were three patients with partial responses, one having hepatocellular carcinoma and two cutaneous melanoma. The study's findings and limits: Blood T cells, both CD4+ and CD8+, expanded clonally by week 6 at 0.1 to 3.0 mg/kg.

As for this clone: Antigen specificity is unknown.

Trimming cost V 2 bases and J 6 bases, with 15 bases left between them. The CDR3 totals 15 residues. From germline, CDR1 is ENHRY and CDR2 SYGVKD. Profiled with immunoSEQ multiplex PCR; TCRdb holds only in-frame clones, not every one. The sample lists approximately 76,000 clones, 88% occurring once. The source is an adult with an advanced solid tumor such as melanoma, head and neck, liver or kidney cancer. The chain uses TRBV10-3 and TRBJ2-3; D remains ambiguous. The sample here was CD4+ or CD8+ T cells sorted from blood, taken in a trial of the OX40 agonist ivuxolimab. CDR3 nucleotide sequence: TGTGCCATCAGTGAGCGAGGACCATCCTCGGATACGCAGTATTTT. Translating it yields CAISERGPSSDTQYF.